The 8 T cell receptor beta chains below come from one sample, sequenced in a study of shared clonotypes between healthy human individuals. Profiling relied on immunoSEQ multiplex PCR, and the TCRdb table lists in-frame clones only, not all of them. This sample has roughly 1 million clones, with about 80% found just once. Source material: memory CD4+ T cells from PBMCs. Subset meaning: CD45RA-negative fraction. The receptor source for this set is a man younger than 30 in good health. Some clones in this sample may be carry-over from other donors' samples.

This rearrangement joins TRBV11-1 to TRBJ2-5; TRBD2 agrees at 10 bases. CDR1 and CDR2 (germline): SGHAT, FQDESV (reference sequence). The V segment lost 1 base and the J segment 5 bases; nucleotides outside the gene matches: 4. There are 15 residues in the CDR3. The chain's CDR3 is CASSLEGTSVETQYF. For the CDR3, the DNA is TGTGCCAGCAGCTTAGAGGGGACTAGCGTGGAGACCCAGTACTTC.

The chain employs TRBV12-5 and TRBJ2-1; 10 bases are shared with TRBD2. V trimming: 6 bases; J trimming: 9 bases; junction bases outside the gene matches: 14. The germline CDR1 and CDR2 sequences are LGHNT and FRNRAP. This CDR3 region has 16 residues. DNA for the CDR3: TGTGCTAGTGGCTCCGGACAGTTAGCGGGAGGCGGTGAGCAGTTCTTC. The encoded protein is CASGSGQLAGGGEQFF. The complete variable domain, with remaining parts taken from reference TRBV12-5 and TRBJ2-1, reads DARVTQTPRHKVTEMGQEVTMRCQPILGHNTVFWYRQTMMQGLELLAYFRNRAPLDDSGMPKDRFSAEMPDATLATLKIQPSEPRDSAVYFCASGSGQLAGGGEQFFGPGTRLTVL.

The rearrangement links TRBV2 to TRBJ2-1, with 7 nucleotides matching TRBD1. There are 15 residues in the CDR3. Germline assignment: CDR1 SNHLY and CDR2 FYNNEI. V lost 10 bases, J lost 0 bases, and 9 bases stayed unmatched. The CDR3: CATKGGQNSYNEQFF. Written as DNA, the CDR3 is TGTGCCACCAAAGGGGGACAGAACTCCTACAATGAGCAGTTCTTC.

The chain recombines TRBV28 with TRBJ1-2; a weak D match, TRBD1 (5 bases). CDR1 and CDR2 (germline): MDHEN, SYDVKM. This CDR3 is built from 14 residues. Trimming shortened V by 3 bases and J by 0 bases, and 8 bases separated the two germline ends. In nucleotides, the CDR3 is TGTGCCAGCAGTTTCTTAGGGGCTAACTATGGCTACACCTTC. It specifies CASSFLGANYGYTF.

This clone was detected only a few times. Distinct nucleotide sequences in the sample also encode this CDR3. This sequence joins TRBV5-1 and TRBJ1-5; D gene ambiguous. The CDR3 extends over 13 amino acids. Germline V CDR1 and CDR2: SGHRS, YFSETQ. Trimming took 4 bases from V and 0 from J, leaving 5 bases between them. In DNA form, the CDR3 reads TGCGCCAGCAGCCTTGGTAGCAATCAGCCCCAGCATTTT. This gives the protein CASSLGSNQPQHF.

The chain carries TRBV28 and TRBJ2-3, with 12 bases matching TRBD1. From germline, CDR1 is MDHEN and CDR2 SYDVKM. With 3 bases clipped from V and 4 bases from J, the junction kept 8 bases outside the gene matches. This CDR3 contains 17 residues. This CDR3 is CASSLGDRGPGADTQYF. CDR3 DNA sequence: TGTGCCAGCAGTTTGGGGGACAGGGGGCCTGGAGCAGATACGCAGTATTTT. The full variable domain, its missing parts supplied by reference TRBV28 and TRBJ2-3, is DVKVTQSSRYLVKRTGEKVFLECVQDMDHENMFWYRQDPGLGLRLIYFSYDVKMKEKGDIPEGYSVSREKKERFSLILESASTNQTSMYLCASSLGDRGPGADTQYFGPGTRLTVL.

This chain connects TRBV27 to TRBJ2-7; TRBD2 matches 11 bases. This CDR3 spans 19 amino acids. The ends lost 0 bases at V and 5 bases at J; junction bases unmatched: 15. Per the germline V gene, CDR1 is MNHEY and CDR2 is SMNVEV (reference sequence). CDR3 bases: TGTGCCAGCAGTTTATCCCCCATGCGACTACTAGCGGGAGCCCACGAGCAGTACTTC. Residues: CASSLSPMRLLAGAHEQYF.

The rearrangement uses TRBV9 and TRBJ1-1; D unclear. Germline-derived CDR1 and CDR2 are SGDLS and YYNGEE. This CDR3 is built from 12 residues. V was pared by 3 bases and J by 11 bases, with 14 bases between. The DNA for the CDR3 is TGTGCCAGCAGCGCTCAGACCGGCGGCGCTTTCTTT. Its protein is CASSAQTGGAFF.